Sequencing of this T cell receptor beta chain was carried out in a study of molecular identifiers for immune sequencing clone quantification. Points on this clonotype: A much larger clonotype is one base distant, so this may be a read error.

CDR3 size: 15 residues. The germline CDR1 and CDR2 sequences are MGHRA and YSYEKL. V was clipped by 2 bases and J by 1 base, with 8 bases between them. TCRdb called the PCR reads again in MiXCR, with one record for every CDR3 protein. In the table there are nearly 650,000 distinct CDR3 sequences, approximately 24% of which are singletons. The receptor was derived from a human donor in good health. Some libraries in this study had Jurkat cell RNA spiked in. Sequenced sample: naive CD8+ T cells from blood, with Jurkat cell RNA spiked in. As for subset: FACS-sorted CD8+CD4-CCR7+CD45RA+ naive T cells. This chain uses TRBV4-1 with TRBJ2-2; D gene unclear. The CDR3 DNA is TGCGCCAGCAGCCAAAATCAACTGAACACCGGGGAGCTGTTTTTT. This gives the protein CASSQNQLNTGELFF.